Following are 10 T cell receptor beta chains from one sample sequenced in a study of T cell responses to AZD1222 COVID-19 vaccine. Here immunoSEQ multiplex PCR was the method, and the copy in TCRdb shows in-frame clones only, minus some. This repertoire shows about 42,000 clones, approximately 88% found once; its top ten account for 18%. This specimen consisted of peripheral blood, obtained 28 days after the second AZD1222 dose. These receptors were obtained from an adult who received the AZD1222 COVID-19 vaccine.

The chain joins TRBV3-1 (or the pseudogene TRBV3-2) to TRBJ1-2; TRBD1 matches at 7 bases. There are 13 residues in the CDR3. Germline CDR1 LGHDT, CDR2 YNNKEL (reference sequence). V lost 4 bases, J lost 5 bases, and 4 bases stayed unmatched. The CDR3 DNA reads TGTGCCAGCAGCCCCGGGACAGCTTATGGCTACACCTTC. Translated, it gives CASSPGTAYGYTF.

V gene TRBV5-1 combines with J gene TRBJ1-2, with a tentative D call TRBD1 (5 bases). V was pared by 4 bases and J by 0 bases, with 22 bases between. The germline gives CDR1 SGHRS, CDR2 YFSETQ. This CDR3 spans 18 amino acids. The CDR3 nucleotides read TGCGCCAGCAGCCTTACTCCAACGGGGCGGAACACTAACTATGGCTACACCTTC. Translating it yields CASSLTPTGRNTNYGYTF.

The chain links TRBV5-1 to TRBJ2-5, with D unclear. The CDR3 has 11 residues. The V end lost 4 bases, the J end lost 3 bases, and 4 bases lay between the germline ends. CDR1 and CDR2 (germline): SGHRS, YFSETQ. CDR3 region: CASSVEETQYF. As DNA, the CDR3 is TGCGCCAGCAGCGTGGAAGAGACCCAGTACTTC.

The chain carries TRBV18 and TRBJ1-1; TRBD1 might be the D (5 bases). This CDR3 region has 14 residues. CDR1 is KGHSH, CDR2 LQKENI, per germline. Trimming pared 2 bases from V and 2 bases from J, leaving 9 bases between. The CDR3 bases are TGTGCCAGCTCACCAGCAGGGCCCAACACTGAAGCTTTCTTT. This sequence encodes CASSPAGPNTEAFF.

This chain links TRBV28 with TRBJ1-1; 7 nucleotides line up with TRBD1. The CDR3 has 15 amino acids. V dropped 2 bases and J dropped 0; count of bases not matched to a gene: 3. Looked up from germline, CDR1 is MDHEN and CDR2 is SYDVKM. CDR3 DNA: TGTGCCAGCAGTTTACCCGGGACAGTGAACACTGAAGCTTTCTTT. It translates to CASSLPGTVNTEAFF.

The chain links TRBV4-1 to TRBJ2-5; D is undetermined. This CDR3 is built from 15 residues. The germline gives CDR1 MGHRA, CDR2 YSYEKL. V was clipped by 3 bases and J by 2 bases, with 13 bases between them. CDR3 DNA: TGCGCCAGCAGCCACGATCCGGGTCCACAAGAGACCCAGTACTTC. Residues: CASSHDPGPQETQYF.

CDR3 nucleotides: TGTGCCAGCAGCTCGACCTACGAGCAGTACTTC. It codes for CASSSTYEQYF. V and J are TRBV5-4 and TRBJ2-7; no firm D call. Between the trimmed V and J ends, which lost 3 bases and 2 bases, there was a span of 3 bases. The CDR3 covers 11 residues. Germline V gene lookup returns CDR1 SGHNT and CDR2 YYREEE (reference sequence).

The chain joins TRBV9 to TRBJ2-5, with D perhaps TRBD1 (6 bases). This CDR3 has 13 amino acids. Trimming left V 2 bases short and J 2 bases short, with 7 bases between. Germline V gene data show CDR1 as SGDLS and CDR2 as YYNGEE. CDR3 DNA: TGTGCCAGCAGCGTCGGACAGCAAGAGACCCAGTACTTC. Amino acid sequence: CASSVGQQETQYF.

The chain has TRBV12-3 or TRBV12-4 and TRBJ1-1; D remains ambiguous. The CDR3 consists of 13 residues. The V end was cut by 3 bases, the J end by 1 base, with 6 bases between. For the CDR3, the DNA is TGTGCCAGCAGTTTTAGAAGGAACACTGAAGCTTTCTTT. Protein product: CASSFRRNTEAFF.

The rearrangement joins TRBV30 to TRBJ1-5, with D uncertain. Germline values: CDR1 GTSNPN, CDR2 SVGIG (reference sequence). The V end lost 0 bases, the J end lost 1 base, and 4 bases lay between the germline ends. The CDR3 contains 13 residues. CDR3 nucleotides: TGTGCCTGGAGTGTAAACAGCAATCAGCCCCAGCATTTT. It is translated as CAWSVNSNQPQHF.